Sequencing of this T cell receptor (beta chain) was carried out in a study of graft-versus-host responses after intestinal transplantation. About the research overall: Anti-thymocyte globulin was used for induction in all recipients, who then took tacrolimus and steroids for about 3 years.

Generated by immunoSEQ multiplex PCR, the TCRdb table keeps only in-frame clones and is missing some. The sample includes about 98,000 clones, roughly 88% of them seen just once. The V gene's germline CDR1 is SGHRS and CDR2 YFSETQ. V trimming: 2 bases; J trimming: 3 bases; junction bases outside the gene matches: 6. This CDR3 comprises 16 residues. The sequencing used PBMCs, collected 255 days after intestinal transplant. The gene calls are TRBV5-1 and TRBJ2-2, with 8 bases matching TRBD1. This receptor was obtained from a human patient who received an intestinal transplant, so some T cells may come from the graft donor. This CDR3 is CASSFDRGSDTGELFF. The CDR3 coding sequence is TGCGCCAGCAGCTTTGACAGGGGTTCGGACACCGGGGAGCTGTTTTTT.